These T cell receptor beta chains were read from a single sample in a study of cytomegalovirus exposure and HLA in healthy donors. Assay used: immunoSEQ multiplex PCR; TCRdb lists only in-frame clones, some missing. The table includes 100,000 to 150,000 clones, approximately 89% detected once. Sequences were obtained from PBMCs. All receptors derive from a man between 25 and 39 years old in good health and CMV-seronegative. Each CDR3 is given with its conserved first and last residue. Fields, in order: clone size, V gene, D gene, J gene, CDR3 DNA, CDR3 protein. D genes are given only for firm matches. Some rows have no size entry. The others give once, few or many, or a class for an expanded clone.

-	TRBV14	TRBD1	TRBJ1-2	TGTGCCAGCAGCTTGGACAGGGGATTTAACTATGGCTACACCTTC	CASSLDRGFNYGYTF
-	TRBV7-6	TRBD2	TRBJ2-5	TGTGCCAGCAGCCAAACGGCTAGCGGGGTAGAGACCCAGTACTTC	CASSQTASGVETQYF
-	TRBV19	TRBD1	TRBJ1-2	TGTGCCAGTAGTATAGGGCGCCAGGGGGCCTCTGGCTACACCTTC	CASSIGRQGASGYTF
-	TRBV6-1	TRBD1	TRBJ2-5	TGTGCCGGAGCACAGGGGGCCCAGGAGACCCAGTACTTC	CAGAQGAQETQYF
-	TRBV5-3	-	TRBJ2-3	TGTGCCAGCATTCGAACCGGGGGCACAGATACGCAGTATTTT	CASIRTGGTDTQYF
-	TRBV28	TRBD1	TRBJ2-7	TGTGCCAGCCGACAGGGGGCCTACGAGCAGTACTTC	CASRQGAYEQYF
-	TRBV7-8	-	TRBJ1-1	TGTGCCAGCAGCACACGACAGGAGAACACTGAAGCTTTCTTT	CASSTRQENTEAFF
-	TRBV6-1	-	TRBJ2-5	TGTGCCAGCAAGAGGGCCCTTCAAGAGACCCAGTACTTC	CASKRALQETQYF
-	TRBV7-2	TRBD1	TRBJ1-5	TGTGCCAGCAGCTACGGGACAGTCAATAGCAATCAGCCCCAGCATTTT	CASSYGTVNSNQPQHF
-	TRBV18	-	TRBJ1-2	TGTGCCAGCTCATTAAATGCGGGAGAAGGCTACACCTTC	CASSLNAGEGYTF
few	TRBV11-3	-	TRBJ2-7	TGTGCCAGCAGCGGGGGGGGCGGATCCTACGAGCAGTACTTC	CASSGGGGSYEQYF